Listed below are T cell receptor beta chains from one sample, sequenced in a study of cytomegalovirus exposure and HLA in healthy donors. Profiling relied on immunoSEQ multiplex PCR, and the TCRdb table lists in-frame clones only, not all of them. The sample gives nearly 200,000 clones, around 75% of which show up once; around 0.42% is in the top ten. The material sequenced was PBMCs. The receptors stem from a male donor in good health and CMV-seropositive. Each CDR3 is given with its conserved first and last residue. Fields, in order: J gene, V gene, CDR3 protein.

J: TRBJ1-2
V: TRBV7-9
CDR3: CASREVQGALYGYTF

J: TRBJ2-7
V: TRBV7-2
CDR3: CASSSGLAYYEQYF

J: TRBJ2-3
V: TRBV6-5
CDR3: CASTLTGGRDTQYF

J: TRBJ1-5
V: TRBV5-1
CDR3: CASSLGDDSNQPQHF

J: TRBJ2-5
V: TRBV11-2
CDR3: CASSGDRGDETQYF

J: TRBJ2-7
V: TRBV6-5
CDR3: CASTRGGEGNEQYF

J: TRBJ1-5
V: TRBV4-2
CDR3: CASSQTGTGELGQPQHF

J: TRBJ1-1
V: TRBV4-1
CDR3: CASSQTTGVRTEAFF

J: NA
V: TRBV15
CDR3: CATSSPEELHEQYF

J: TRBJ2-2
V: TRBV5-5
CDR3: CASSLANGELFF

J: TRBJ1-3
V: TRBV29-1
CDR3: CSVAGSGNTIYF

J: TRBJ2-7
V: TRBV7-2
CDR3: CASSLASGGLVYEQYF

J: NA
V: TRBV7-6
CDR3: CASSPGTSATYEQYF

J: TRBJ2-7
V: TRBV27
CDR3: CASSSYRSGNYEQYF

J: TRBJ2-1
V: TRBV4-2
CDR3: CASSQAAGGLNNEQFF

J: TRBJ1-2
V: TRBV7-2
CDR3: CASSLIGGIYGYTF

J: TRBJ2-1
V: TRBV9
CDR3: CASSAPGSGRQFF

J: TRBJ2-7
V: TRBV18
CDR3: CASSLNSKTYEQYF

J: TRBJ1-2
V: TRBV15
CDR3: CATSREGRLDGYTF

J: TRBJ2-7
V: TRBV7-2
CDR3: CASRSNSYAYEQYF

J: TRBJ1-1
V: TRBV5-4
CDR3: CASSSLRNTEAFF

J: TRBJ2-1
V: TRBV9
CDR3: CASSPVSGGLNEQFF

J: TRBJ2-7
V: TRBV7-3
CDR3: CASSLTVVAGGAEQYF

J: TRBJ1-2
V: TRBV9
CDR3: CASSAGQGLSLYGYTF

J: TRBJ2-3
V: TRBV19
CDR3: CASSVLIAGETDTQYF

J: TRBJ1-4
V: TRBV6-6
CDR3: CASTIQGSNEKLFF

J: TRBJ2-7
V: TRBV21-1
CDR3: CASSKRPTRDYSYEQYF

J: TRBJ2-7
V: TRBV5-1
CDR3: CASHGTSGYEQYF

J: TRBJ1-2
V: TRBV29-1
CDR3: CSVDRTGIYGYTF

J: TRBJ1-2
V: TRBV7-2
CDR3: CASSPQGNYGYTF

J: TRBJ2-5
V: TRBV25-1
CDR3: CASTTGSGGHQETQYF

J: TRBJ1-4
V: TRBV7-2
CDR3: CASSLGREKLFF

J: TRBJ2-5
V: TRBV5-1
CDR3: CASEAGGSETQYF

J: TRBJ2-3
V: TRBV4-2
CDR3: CASSQDRDTQYF

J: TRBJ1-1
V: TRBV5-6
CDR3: CASRRGTGGSTEAFF

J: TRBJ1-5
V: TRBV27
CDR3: CASSLGTGNQPQHF

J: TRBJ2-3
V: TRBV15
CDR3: CATSRDVGLTRNTQYF

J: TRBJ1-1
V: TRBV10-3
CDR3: CAISESGGTEAFF

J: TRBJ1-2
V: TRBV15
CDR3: CATSSDRGTDFVYGYTF

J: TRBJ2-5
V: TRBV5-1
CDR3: CASSSGLAYETQYF

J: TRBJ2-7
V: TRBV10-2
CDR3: CASSEASGSYEQYF

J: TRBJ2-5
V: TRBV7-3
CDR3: CASSQLGETQYF

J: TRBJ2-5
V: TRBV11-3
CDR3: CASSAREGGLQETQYF

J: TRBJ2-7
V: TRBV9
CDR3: CASSERPGGYEQYF

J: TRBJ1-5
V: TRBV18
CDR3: CASSETGDQPQHF

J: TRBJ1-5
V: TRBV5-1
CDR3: CASSSGQGQQPQHF

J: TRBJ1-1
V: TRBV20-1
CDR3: CSAKGDTEAFF

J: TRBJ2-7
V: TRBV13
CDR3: CASSSGLAAYEQYF

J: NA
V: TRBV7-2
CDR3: CASSLSAGAGEQYF

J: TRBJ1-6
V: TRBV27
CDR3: CASSDSDRGLDNSPLHF

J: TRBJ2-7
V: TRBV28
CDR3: CASSLTAYEQYF

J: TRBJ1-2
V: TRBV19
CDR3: CASSIGTGDYGYTF

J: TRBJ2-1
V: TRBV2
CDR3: CASSDTRGEQFF

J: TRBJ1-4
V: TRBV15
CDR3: CATSDPQVTPEKLFF

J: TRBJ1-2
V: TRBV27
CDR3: CASSPLGGGKAYGYTF

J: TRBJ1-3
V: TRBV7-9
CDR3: CASSPQGRGGTIYF

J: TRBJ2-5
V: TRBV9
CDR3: CASSVGGVNTNEQYF

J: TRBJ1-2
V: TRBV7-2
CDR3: CASSDTGGDYGYTF